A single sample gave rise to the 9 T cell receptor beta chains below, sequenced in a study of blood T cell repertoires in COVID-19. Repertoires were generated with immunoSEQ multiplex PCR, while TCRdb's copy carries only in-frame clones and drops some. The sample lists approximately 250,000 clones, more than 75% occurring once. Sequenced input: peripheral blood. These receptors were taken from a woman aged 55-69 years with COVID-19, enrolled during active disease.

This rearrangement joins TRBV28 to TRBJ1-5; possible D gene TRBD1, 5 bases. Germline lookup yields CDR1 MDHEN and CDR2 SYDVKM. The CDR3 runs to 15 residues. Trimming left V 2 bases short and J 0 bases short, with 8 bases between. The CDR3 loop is CASSLRTPSNQPQHF. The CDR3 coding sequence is TGTGCCAGCAGTTTAAGGACACCTAGCAATCAGCCCCAGCATTTT.

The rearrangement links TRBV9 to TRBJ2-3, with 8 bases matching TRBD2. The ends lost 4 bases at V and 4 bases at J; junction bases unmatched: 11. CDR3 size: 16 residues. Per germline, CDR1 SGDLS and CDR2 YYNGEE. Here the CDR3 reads CASSPYSGGRADTQYF. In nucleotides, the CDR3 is TGTGCCAGCAGCCCTTATTCGGGGGGGCGGGCAGATACGCAGTATTTT.

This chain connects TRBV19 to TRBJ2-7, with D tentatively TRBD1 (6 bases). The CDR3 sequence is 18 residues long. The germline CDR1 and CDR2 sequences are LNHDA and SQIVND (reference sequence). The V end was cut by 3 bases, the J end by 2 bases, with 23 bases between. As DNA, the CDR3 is TGTGCCAGTAGTATCTTCCACCTAAGGGGACACCTAACCTACGAGCAGTACTTC. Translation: CASSIFHLRGHLTYEQYF.

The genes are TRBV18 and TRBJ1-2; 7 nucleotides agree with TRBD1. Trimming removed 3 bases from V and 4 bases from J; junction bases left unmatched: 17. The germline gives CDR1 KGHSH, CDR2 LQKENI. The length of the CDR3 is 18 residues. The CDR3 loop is CASSPTGTRTGDFYGYTF. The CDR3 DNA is TGTGCCAGCTCACCGACGGGAACTAGGACAGGAGACTTCTATGGCTACACCTTC.

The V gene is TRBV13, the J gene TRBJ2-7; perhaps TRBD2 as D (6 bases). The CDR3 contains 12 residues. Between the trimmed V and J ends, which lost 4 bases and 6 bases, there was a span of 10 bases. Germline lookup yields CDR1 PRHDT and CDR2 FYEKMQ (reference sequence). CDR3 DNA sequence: TGTGCCAGCAGCTCACCGCGGGGCGAGCAGTACTTC. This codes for CASSSPRGEQYF.

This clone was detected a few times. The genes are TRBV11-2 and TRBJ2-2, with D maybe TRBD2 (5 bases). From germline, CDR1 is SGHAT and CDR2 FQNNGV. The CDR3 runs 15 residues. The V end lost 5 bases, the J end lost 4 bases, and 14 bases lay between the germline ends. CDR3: CASSLDGGFTGELFF. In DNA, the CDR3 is TGTGCCAGCAGCCTGGACGGCGGGTTCACCGGGGAGCTGTTTTTT. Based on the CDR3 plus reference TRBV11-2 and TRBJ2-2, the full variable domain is EAGVAQSPRYKIIEKRQSVAFWCNPISGHATLYWYQQILGQGPKLLIQFQNNGVVDDSQLPKDRFSAERLKGVDSTLKIQPAKLEDSAVYLCASSLDGGFTGELFFGEGSRLTVL.

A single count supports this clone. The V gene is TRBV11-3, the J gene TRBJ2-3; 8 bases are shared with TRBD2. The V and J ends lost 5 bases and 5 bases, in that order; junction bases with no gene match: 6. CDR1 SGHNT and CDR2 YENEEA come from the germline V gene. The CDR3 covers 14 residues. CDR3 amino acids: CASSPGGGRDTQYF. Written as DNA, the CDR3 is TGTGCCAGCAGCCCCGGCGGGGGGCGAGATACGCAGTATTTT.

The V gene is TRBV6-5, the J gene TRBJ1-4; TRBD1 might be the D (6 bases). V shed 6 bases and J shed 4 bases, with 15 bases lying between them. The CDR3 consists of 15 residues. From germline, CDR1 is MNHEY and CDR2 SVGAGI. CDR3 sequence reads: CASRLRGQRNEKLFF. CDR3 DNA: TGTGCCAGCAGACTCCGAGGACAGCGTAATGAAAAACTGTTTTTT.

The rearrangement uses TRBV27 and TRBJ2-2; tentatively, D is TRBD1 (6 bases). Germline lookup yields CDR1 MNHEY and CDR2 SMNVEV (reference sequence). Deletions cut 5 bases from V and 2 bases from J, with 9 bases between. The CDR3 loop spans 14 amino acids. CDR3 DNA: TGTGCCAGCAGTGGACAGAGTAACACCGGGGAGCTGTTTTTT. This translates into CASSGQSNTGELFF.